A selection of T cell receptor beta chains follows, all from one sample in a study of STAT3 mutations in large granular lymphocyte leukemia. This table comes from immunoSEQ multiplex PCR, and its TCRdb copy is limited to in-frame clones, with some not included. The table records 1,500 to 2,000 clones, 29% of them present only once. The sample consisted of peripheral blood mononuclear cells. The receptors were gathered from a male patient between 50 and 60 years old with T-cell large granular lymphocyte leukemia. Some clones in this sample may be carry-over from other donors' samples. Each CDR3 is given with its conserved first and last residue. The order of the fields is clone size, D gene, V gene, J gene, CDR3 protein, CDR3 DNA. D genes are given only for firm matches. Some rows mark clone size as missing; the rest say once, few, many or name a class of expanded clone.

size: few
D: TRBD1
V: TRBV7-9
J: TRBJ2-3
CDR3: CASSTTGGTTDTQYF
DNA: TGTGCCAGCAGCACAACAGGGGGAACCACAGATACGCAGTATTTT

size: few
D: NA
V: TRBV30
J: TRBJ1-1
CDR3: CAWSWAYTEAFF
DNA: TGTGCCTGGAGTTGGGCTTACACTGAAGCTTTCTTT

size: few
D: NA
V: TRBV5-8
J: TRBJ1-5
CDR3: CASSIQGYSNQPQHF
DNA: TGTGCCAGCAGCATACAGGGATATAGCAATCAGCCCCAGCATTTT

size: NA
D: TRBD1
V: TRBV30
J: TRBJ1-2
CDR3: CAFGRGRGYTF
DNA: TGTGCCTTCGGTAGGGGGCGCGGCTACACCTTC

size: medium-sized
D: NA
V: TRBV4-1
J: TRBJ1-5
CDR3: CASSQEGGAQPQHF
DNA: TGCGCCAGCAGCCAAGAGGGGGGGGCTCAGCCCCAGCATTTT

size: few
D: NA
V: TRBV6-1
J: TRBJ1-1
CDR3: CASKRVGNTEAFF
DNA: TGTGCCAGCAAGAGGGTTGGGAACACTGAAGCTTTCTTT

size: hyperexpanded
D: NA
V: TRBV21-1
J: TRBJ2-7
CDR3: CASSKESGGLPLGYEQYF
DNA: TGTGCCAGCAGCAAAGAGTCAGGGGGCCTCCCTCTTGGGTACGAGCAGTACTTC

size: medium-sized
D: NA
V: TRBV6-1
J: TRBJ1-5
CDR3: CASSPQGEEPQHF
DNA: TGTGCCAGCAGCCCACAAGGGGAAGAGCCCCAGCATTTT

size: few
D: TRBD1
V: TRBV6-5
J: TRBJ1-5
CDR3: CASRFRGESNQPQHF
DNA: TGTGCCAGCCGTTTCAGGGGGGAGAGCAATCAGCCCCAGCATTTT

size: once
D: TRBD2
V: TRBV29-1
J: TRBJ2-1
CDR3: CSGNTGAGGEQFF
DNA: TGCAGCGGGAATACCGGGGCGGGAGGTGAGCAGTTCTTC